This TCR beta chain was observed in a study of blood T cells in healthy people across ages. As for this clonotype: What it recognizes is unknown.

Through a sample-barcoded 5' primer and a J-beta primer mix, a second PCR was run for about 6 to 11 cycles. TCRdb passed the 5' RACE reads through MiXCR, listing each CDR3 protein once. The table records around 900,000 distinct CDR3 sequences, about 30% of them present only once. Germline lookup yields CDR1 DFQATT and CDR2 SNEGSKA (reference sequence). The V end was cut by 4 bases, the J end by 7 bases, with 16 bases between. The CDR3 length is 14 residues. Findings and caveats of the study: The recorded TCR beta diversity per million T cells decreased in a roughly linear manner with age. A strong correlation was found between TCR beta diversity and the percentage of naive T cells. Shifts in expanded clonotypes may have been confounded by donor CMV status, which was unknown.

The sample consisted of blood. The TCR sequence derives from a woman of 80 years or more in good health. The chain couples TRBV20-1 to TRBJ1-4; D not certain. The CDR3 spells CSAIPGHTTEKLFF. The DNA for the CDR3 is TGCAGTGCTATACCGGGCCATACAACTGAAAAACTGTTTTTT.